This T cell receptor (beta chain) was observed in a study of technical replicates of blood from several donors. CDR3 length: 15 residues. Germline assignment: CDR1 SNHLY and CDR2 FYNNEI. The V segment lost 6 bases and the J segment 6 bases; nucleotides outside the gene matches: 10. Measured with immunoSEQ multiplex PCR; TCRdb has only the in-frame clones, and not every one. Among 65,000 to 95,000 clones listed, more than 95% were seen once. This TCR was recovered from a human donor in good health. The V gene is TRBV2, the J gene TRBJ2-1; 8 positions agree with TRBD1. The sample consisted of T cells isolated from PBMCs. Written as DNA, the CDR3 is TGTGCCAGCAGAACGGGGGCAGGGGGCTTCAATGAGCAGTTCTTC. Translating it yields CASRTGAGGFNEQFF. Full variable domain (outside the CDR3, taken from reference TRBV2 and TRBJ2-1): EPEVTQTPSHQVTQMGQEVILRCVPISNHLYFYWYRQILGQKVEFLVSFYNNEISEKSEIFDDQFSVERPDGSNFTLKIRSTKLEDSAMYFCASRTGAGGFNEQFFGPGTRLTVL.